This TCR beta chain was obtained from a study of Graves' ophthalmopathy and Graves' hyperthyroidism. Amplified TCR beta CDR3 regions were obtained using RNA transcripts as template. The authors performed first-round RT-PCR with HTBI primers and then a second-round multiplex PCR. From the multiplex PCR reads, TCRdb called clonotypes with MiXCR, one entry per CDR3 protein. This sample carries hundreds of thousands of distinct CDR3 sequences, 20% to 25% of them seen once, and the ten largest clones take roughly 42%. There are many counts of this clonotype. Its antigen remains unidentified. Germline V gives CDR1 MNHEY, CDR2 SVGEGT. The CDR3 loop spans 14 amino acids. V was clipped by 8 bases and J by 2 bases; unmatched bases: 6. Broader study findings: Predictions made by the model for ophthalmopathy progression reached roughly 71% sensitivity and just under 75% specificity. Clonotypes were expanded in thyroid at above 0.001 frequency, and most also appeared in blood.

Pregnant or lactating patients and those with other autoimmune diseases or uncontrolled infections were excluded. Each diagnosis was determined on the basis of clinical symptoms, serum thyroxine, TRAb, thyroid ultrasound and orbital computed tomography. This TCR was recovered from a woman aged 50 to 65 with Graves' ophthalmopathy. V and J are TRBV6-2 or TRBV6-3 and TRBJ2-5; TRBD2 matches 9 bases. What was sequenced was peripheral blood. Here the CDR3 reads CASALAGSQETQYF. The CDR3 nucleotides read TGTGCCAGCGCGCTAGCGGGATCTCAAGAGACCCAGTACTTC.